A selection of T cell receptor beta chains follows, all from one sample in a study of blood T cells in healthy people across ages. One entry per CDR3 protein results from TCRdb running MiXCR on the 5' RACE reads. The sample gives around 870,000 distinct CDR3 sequences, 29% of which show up once; roughly 17% is in the top ten. Sequencing was carried out using blood. The receptors derive from a woman aged 80 or older in good health. Both conserved end residues are trimmed from each CDR3.

j_gene | v_gene | CDR3aa
TRBJ1-5 | TRBV12-3/TRBV12-4 | ASRQTFLSNQPQH
TRBJ1-2 | TRBV3-1 | ASSQVAGMSGYT
TRBJ2-5 | TRBV11-2 | ASSRETQY
TRBJ1-2 | TRBV12-3/TRBV12-4 | AGSLLGIGQQALNT
TRBJ1-1 | TRBV29-1 | SVDPGGTEAF
TRBJ2-1 | TRBV3-1 | ASSQGGTVWYEQF
TRBJ2-4 | TRBV6-2/TRBV6-3 | ASSTRGLGKKIQY
TRBJ2-5 | TRBV9 | ASSPRSPQETQY
TRBJ2-1 | TRBV6-2/TRBV6-3 | ASSSRIYNEQF
TRBJ1-2 | TRBV14 | ASSRDRDRGYGYT
TRBJ2-3 | TRBV20-1 | SARLLGGNTDTQY
TRBJ2-7 | TRBV11-2 | ASSRDQGERSSYEQY
TRBJ1-6 | TRBV15 | ATSLDSLYNSPLH
TRBJ2-3 | TRBV5-1 | ASRTTGTSTDTQY
TRBJ1-1 | TRBV5-1 | ASSFNGMNTEAF
TRBJ2-7 | TRBV21-1 | ASSKGQGSYEQY
TRBJ1-1 | TRBV27 | ASSTTRGSGNTEAF
TRBJ2-1 | TRBV20-1 | SAVGVRGDEQF
TRBJ2-3 | TRBV7-2 | ASSLGLAGVSTDTQY
TRBJ1-5 | TRBV15 | VTSQVGQRHQPQH
TRBJ1-5 | TRBV19 | ASRRTGVGNQPQH
TRBJ2-1 | TRBV14 | ASSNWTSRRVYNEQF
TRBJ2-3 | TRBV7-9 | ASSLLPVNTDTQY
TRBJ1-2 | TRBV5-1 | ASRSTGEGYGYT
TRBJ2-1 | TRBV27 | ASSPSGGGYYNGQF
TRBJ2-3 | TRBV5-1 | ASSMDRGTDTQY
TRBJ2-5 | TRBV19 | ASSMGFLETQY
TRBJ2-1 | TRBV11-2 | ASSLSLGNEQF
TRBJ2-3 | TRBV20-1 | SARKQGTSGKDTQY
TRBJ2-1 | TRBV4-1 | AGSQVRGGSYNEQF
TRBJ1-1 | TRBV12-3/TRBV12-4 | ASSITGGVIEAF
TRBJ2-1 | TRBV5-1 | ASSLAASRGNEQF
TRBJ2-1 | TRBV5-1 | TSSPPGSYNEQV
TRBJ1-5 | TRBV7-9 | ASSPGSARDQPQH
TRBJ2-7 | TRBV18 | ASSPGQKTYEQY
TRBJ1-3 | TRBV20-1 | SARAGTGVSTIY
TRBJ2-1 | TRBV7-2 | ASSLVPSGGTNEQF
TRBJ1-4 | TRBV27 | ASSLSGAGHEKLF
TRBJ1-2 | TRBV7-2 | ASSLGTGWAWGYT
TRBJ1-6 | TRBV10-1 | ASSRTDKNSPLH
TRBJ1-4 | TRBV6-6 | ASSANTGGREKLF
TRBJ2-1 | TRBV10-3 | ATGLAGGSYNEQF
TRBJ1-1 | TRBV12-3/TRBV12-4 | ASSFPPNTEAF
TRBJ2-3 | TRBV12-3/TRBV12-4 | ASSPGRAGGDTQY
TRBJ2-1 | TRBV5-1 | ASSPGLAGEEQF
TRBJ1-1 | TRBV6-5 | ASSNTWGTGKAF
TRBJ1-2 | TRBV29-1 | SVYPLDGYT
TRBJ2-3 | TRBV28 | ASRLPGTGGLDTRY
TRBJ1-5 | TRBV3-1 | ASSQAGTYRNQPQH
TRBJ1-1 | TRBV7-2 | ASSLVAGGEAF
TRBJ1-1 | TRBV6-2/TRBV6-3 | ASSNPSGRGLNEAF
TRBJ2-5 | TRBV3-1 | ASSQVNSGQETQY
TRBJ2-7 | TRBV10-3 | AISELPGANEQY